Here is one T cell receptor beta chain with its context. No cognate antigen has been identified for it. It has no much larger one-base neighbor in the sample; base qualities were not kept. The germline V end is reduced by 4 bases and the J end by 4 bases; junction bases left unmatched: 10. CDR1 SGHRS and CDR2 YFSETQ were looked up in the germline V gene. From the cysteine through the phenylalanine, the CDR3 covers 18 amino acids. CDR3 DNA is the only sequence kept; it has 54 bases, read in frame from the first base. The immunoSEQ kit was used, according to the manufacturer's recommendations, to generate TCR beta libraries from genomic DNA. Library preparation used a first multiplex PCR with proprietary primers, then a second PCR adding unique barcodes, with bead cleanups after each round. Each sample batch included a kit-provided positive control reaction and a negative control reaction. The final libraries were assessed on an Agilent 4200 TapeStation D1000 ScreenTape, pooled by volume, and quantified by qPCR. An Illumina NextSeq500 fitted with a MidOutput 150-cycle cartridge performed the sequencing, running 156 Read1 cycles and 15 Index1 cycles with the kit's custom primers. The pooled library was loaded at 0.75 to 1 pM, and roughly 20% PhiX control was spiked in. As for the original processing: Vendor-processed data were analyzed in R, and a clonotype was defined as all T cells sharing the same CDR3 nucleotide sequence. For clone abundance analyses, frequencies were normalized to the 10,000 most abundant clones per sample. Public T cell clones, which averaged fewer than five per sample, were removed prior to analysis. A difference in abundance of at least 32-fold between compartments was used to define tumor-enriched and baseline blood-enriched clonotypes. A beta-binomial differential abundance model was used to identify clonotypes that were expanded or contracted between blood time points. Tumor-blood repertoire similarity was measured with the Baroni-Urbani and Buser coefficient, and group comparisons used two-tailed Wilcoxon tests in R. TCRdb's version of the immuneACCESS table is confined to in-frame rearrangements and falls short of the full clone set. An unresolved V gene accounts for under half of the shortfall where checked; the remainder is of unknown origin. V, J and clone size derive from that table, while D and trimming were established from the DNA sequence. The sample profile shows approximately 65,000 clones; around three quarters of them were found once. The ten largest account for less than 8% of the sample.

This record comes from a study of radiation and T cells in renal cell carcinoma (dated by TCRdb to about 2020). General notes on the study: TCR beta sequencing covered some 55 samples in total, comprising approximately 25 tumors and roughly 27 peripheral blood samples. In the 55 or so samples combined, 4,016,671 unique CDR3 nucleotide sequences were found, encoding roughly 3,000,000 unique CDR3 amino acid sequences. The last blood draw occurred 4 weeks after radiation, at the same time as nephrectomy. Paper-wide results and their limitations: No pretreatment tumor biopsies were available, so the baseline intratumoral presence of clonotypes could not be determined. The single-armed trial design could not address effects of radiation dose or scheduling on the TCR repertoire. In blood, the top tumor clonotypes increased between baseline and 2 weeks post-radiation and then shrank by 4 weeks, which suggests that tumor-resident clones expanded only transiently. Blood repertoire dynamics were not followed beyond 4 weeks after treatment.

Sample time point, as interpreted from the label and publication: blood 4 weeks post-SBRT, at nephrectomy. Explained via the paper, the treatment or condition label denotes: 15 Gy SBRT to primary tumor, nephrectomy 4 weeks later. The samples were drawn from a clinical trial, where primary renal cell carcinomas were treated with 15 Gy of stereotactic body radiation therapy and then removed by nephrectomy 4 weeks afterward. To track tumor-enriched clonotypes, serial peripheral blood was sampled from radiation-treated patients at baseline and at 2 weeks and 4 weeks after SBRT. Every patient had renal cell carcinoma of clear cell pathology. The QIAamp DNA Blood Mini Kit (Qiagen) was used to prepare genomic DNA for TCR sequencing. Only samples passing all quality control checks were included in the analyses.

The sequence was collected from a man between 60 and 75 years old with renal cell carcinoma. Recombination connected TRBV5-1 to TRBJ2-3; 15 central bases correspond to TRBD2. The material was blood, obtained from a patient whose treatment included radiotherapy and nephrectomy. The CDR3 has the sequence CASSLWTSGREAADTQYF. The DNA is TGCGCCAGCAGCCTCTGGACTAGCGGGAGGGAAGCAGCAGATACGCAGTATTTT.